The following is a TCR beta chain sequence with its context. It lacks a known antigen. No base-level quality is on record; no much larger clone is a single base apart. Sorted unstimulated T cells and proliferating T cells recovered from mixed lymphocyte reactions were subjected to TCRbeta CDR3 sequencing. Fresh whole blood from roughly ten HLA-typed healthy donors served as the source for isolating PBMCs. To map where alloreactive clones came from, CD4+ regulatory T cells in the unstimulated state were FACS-sorted. The germline V gene sets CDR1 to ENHRY and CDR2 to SYGVKD. After removal of 6 bases from V and 5 bases from J, the junction retains 7 bases not matched to a gene. The CDR3 holds 14 amino acids from the cysteine to the phenylalanine. Only the CDR3 DNA is retained, 42 bases long and in frame from the first base. This sample is part of a study of siplizumab effects on memory and regulatory T cells (dated by TCRdb to the late 2010s). In terms of the full investigation: The study looked at the effect of siplizumab, an anti-CD2 antibody, on alloreactive T-cell subsets in allogeneic mixed lymphocyte reactions made from human PBMCs.

Preparation of the library involved the immunoSEQ multiplex PCR assay. Approximately 100,000 TCR templates per sample were assayed on the deep sequencing platform. Genomic DNA extracted from sorted T cells was used for TCRbeta CDR3 sequencing. Concerning the study's data processing: Clonal analysis of TCRbeta CDR3 data was done in the R programming language. Unstimulated samples were compared with post-reaction CFSE-low samples to define alloreactive CD4+ and CD8+ clones. Regulatory or non-regulatory origin was assigned to alloreactive CD4+ clones by matching of sequences to sorted unstimulated Treg and non-Treg repertoires. TCRdb mirrors the immuneACCESS table, restricted to in-frame sequences. Some clones are absent from its copies; in checked studies, under half trace to an unresolved V gene, and the reason for the others is unknown. V, J and clone size are those of that table, while D and trimming were read from the DNA. Here the sample has some 100,000 clones; about 90% occur a single time. Jointly, the top ten make up around 0.73% of the sample.

Study-wide findings and limitations: Of the alloreactive CD4+ clones that could be mapped, the Treg-derived share averaged about 67% with siplizumab compared with around 27% in control reactions. Whether proliferating Tregs from siplizumab cultures actually had suppressive function was not functionally confirmed. The cumulative frequency of alloreactive sequences that could be traced back to unstimulated CD4+ memory T cells was significantly reduced by siplizumab. Unstimulated naive T cells appeared to be more diverse than memory T cells, and naive cells seemed to make a substantial contribution to the alloresponse. Because sequences at frequencies below about 10^-5 were poorly captured, only a minor fraction of alloreactive clones could be mapped back to unstimulated subsets. For roughly 75-97% of proliferating CD4+ or CD8+ clones, no naive or memory phenotype could be assigned.

The sequence derives from a human donor in good health. The V gene is TRBV10-3 and the J gene is TRBJ2-5; TRBD2 lines up with 9 middle nucleotides. Input material: Tregs sorted from blood. The CDR3 has the sequence CAIREGLARETQYF. The sequenced DNA: TGTGCCATCAGGGAAGGACTAGCGCGGGAGACCCAGTACTTC.